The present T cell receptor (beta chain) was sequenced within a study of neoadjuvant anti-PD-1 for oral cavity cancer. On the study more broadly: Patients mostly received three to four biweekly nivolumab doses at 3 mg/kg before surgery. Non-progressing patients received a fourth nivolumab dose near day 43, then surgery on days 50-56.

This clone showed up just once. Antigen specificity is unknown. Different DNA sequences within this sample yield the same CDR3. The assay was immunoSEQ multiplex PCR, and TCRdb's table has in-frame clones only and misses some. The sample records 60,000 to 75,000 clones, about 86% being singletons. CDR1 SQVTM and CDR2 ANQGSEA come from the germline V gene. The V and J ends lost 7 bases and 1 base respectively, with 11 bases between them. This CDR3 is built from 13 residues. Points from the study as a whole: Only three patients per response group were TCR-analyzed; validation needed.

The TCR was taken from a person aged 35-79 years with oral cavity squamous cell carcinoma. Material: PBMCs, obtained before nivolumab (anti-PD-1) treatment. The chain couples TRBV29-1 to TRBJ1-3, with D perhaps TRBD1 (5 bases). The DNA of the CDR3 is TGCAGCGGGGGCAGCGATTCTGGAAACACCATATATTTT. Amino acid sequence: CSGGSDSGNTIYF.